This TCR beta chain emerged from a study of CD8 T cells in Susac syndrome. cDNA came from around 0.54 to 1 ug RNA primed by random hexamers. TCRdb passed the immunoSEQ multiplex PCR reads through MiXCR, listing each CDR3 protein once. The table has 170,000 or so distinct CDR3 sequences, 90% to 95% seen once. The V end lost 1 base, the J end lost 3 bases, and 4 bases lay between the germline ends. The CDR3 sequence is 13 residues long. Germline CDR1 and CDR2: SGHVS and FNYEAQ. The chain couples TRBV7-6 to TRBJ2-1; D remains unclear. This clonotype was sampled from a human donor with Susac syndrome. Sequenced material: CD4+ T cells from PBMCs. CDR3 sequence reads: CASSLDFYNEQFF. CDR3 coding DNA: TGTGCCAGCAGCTTAGACTTCTACAATGAGCAGTTCTTC. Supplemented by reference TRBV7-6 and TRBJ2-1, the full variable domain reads GAGVSQSPRYKVTKRGQDVALRCDPISGHVSLYWYRQALGQGPEFLTYFNYEAQQDKSGLPNDRFSAERPEGSISTLTIQRTEQRDSAMYRCASSLDFYNEQFFGPGTRLTVL.